Here is one T cell receptor (beta chain) with its context. Source study methods: For nucleated cells, counts were estimated from reference gene primer amplification. Measured with immunoSEQ multiplex PCR; TCRdb has only the in-frame clones, and not every one. Clone size and the V and J calls come from that table; the DNA yielded D and trimming. The sample lists roughly 320,000 clones, more than 75% seen once, with about 4.1% in the top ten. Germline V gene sequence: CDR1 LNHNV, CDR2 YYDKDF (reference sequence). The trim removed 0 bases at V and 7 bases at J, leaving 6 bases unmatched. The CDR3 length is 15 residues. This entry belongs to a study of blood T cell repertoires in COVID-19. Study overall: The cDNA or gDNA used as material had been derived from T cells, B-cell-depleted T cells, or PBMCs.

The sequence derives from a man aged 30-40 years who had recovered from COVID-19. This rearrangement joins TRBV15 to TRBJ2-1, with 7 bases lining up with TRBD2. What was sequenced was PBMCs or T cells enriched from blood (not recorded which). The DNA of the CDR3 is TGTGCCACCAGCAGAGAGGGCGGGAGTTGGAATGAGCAGTTCTTC. This gives the protein CATSREGGSWNEQFF.